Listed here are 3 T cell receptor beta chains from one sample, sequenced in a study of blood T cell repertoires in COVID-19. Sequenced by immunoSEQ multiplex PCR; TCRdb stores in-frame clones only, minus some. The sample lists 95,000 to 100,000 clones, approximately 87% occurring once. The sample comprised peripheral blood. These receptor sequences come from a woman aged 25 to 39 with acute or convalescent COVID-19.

The DNA of the CDR3 is TGCGCCAGCAGCCCGGATAATCTAGGTGGCGGCTACACCTTC. It encodes CASSPDNLGGGYTF. The chain employs TRBV5-1 and TRBJ1-2; D gene unclear. Germline lookup yields CDR1 SGHRS and CDR2 YFSETQ. There are 14 residues in the CDR3. V lost 4 bases, J lost 8 bases, and 18 bases lay in between.

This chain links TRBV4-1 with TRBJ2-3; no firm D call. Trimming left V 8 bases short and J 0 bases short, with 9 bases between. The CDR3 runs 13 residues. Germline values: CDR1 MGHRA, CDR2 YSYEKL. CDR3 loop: CASRSLSTDTQYF. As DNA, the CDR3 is TGCGCCAGCCGCTCACTCAGCACAGATACGCAGTATTTT.

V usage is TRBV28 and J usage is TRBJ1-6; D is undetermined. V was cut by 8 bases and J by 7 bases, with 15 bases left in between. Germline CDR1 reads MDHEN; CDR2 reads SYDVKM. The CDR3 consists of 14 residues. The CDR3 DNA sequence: TGTGCCAGCGGGTCCGGAGGATCCAATTCACCCCTCCACTTT. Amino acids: CASGSGGSNSPLHF.